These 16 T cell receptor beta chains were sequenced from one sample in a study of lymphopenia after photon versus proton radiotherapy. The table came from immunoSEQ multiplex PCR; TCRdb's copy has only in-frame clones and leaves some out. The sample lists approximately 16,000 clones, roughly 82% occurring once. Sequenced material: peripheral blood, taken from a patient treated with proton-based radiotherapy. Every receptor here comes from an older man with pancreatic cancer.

In DNA form, the CDR3 reads TGTGCCAGTAGTCCCCTAGCGGGGGACACCGGGGAGCTGTTTTTT. Translating it yields CASSPLAGDTGELFF. The chain recombines TRBV19 with TRBJ2-2, with 10 bases that match TRBD2. Germline V gene sequence: CDR1 LNHDA, CDR2 SQIVND (reference sequence). V lost 5 bases, J lost 3 bases, and 3 bases stayed unmatched. This CDR3 comprises 15 residues.

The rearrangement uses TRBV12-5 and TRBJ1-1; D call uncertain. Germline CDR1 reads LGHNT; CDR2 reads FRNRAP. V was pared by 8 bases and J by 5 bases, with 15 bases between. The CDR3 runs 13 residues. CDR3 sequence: CASIGQPGTEAFF. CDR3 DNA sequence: TGTGCTAGTATTGGGCAGCCGGGGACTGAAGCTTTCTTT.

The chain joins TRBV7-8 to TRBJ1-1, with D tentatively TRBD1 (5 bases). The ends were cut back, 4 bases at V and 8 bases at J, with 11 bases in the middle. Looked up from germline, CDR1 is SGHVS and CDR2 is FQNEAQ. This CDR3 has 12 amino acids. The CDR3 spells CASSWGGGEAFF. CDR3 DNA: TGTGCCAGCAGCTGGGGGGGAGGGGAAGCTTTCTTT.

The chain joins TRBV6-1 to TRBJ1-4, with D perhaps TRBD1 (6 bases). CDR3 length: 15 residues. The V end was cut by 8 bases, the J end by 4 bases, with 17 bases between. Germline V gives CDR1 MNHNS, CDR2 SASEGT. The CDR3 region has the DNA TGTGCCAGCCGTTTGACAGGCCAAGATAATGAAAAACTGTTTTTT. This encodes CASRLTGQDNEKLFF.

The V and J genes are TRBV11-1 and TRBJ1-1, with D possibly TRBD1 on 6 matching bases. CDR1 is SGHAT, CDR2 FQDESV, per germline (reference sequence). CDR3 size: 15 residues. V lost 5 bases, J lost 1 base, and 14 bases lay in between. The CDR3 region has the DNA TGTGCCAGCAGCGGGCAGGGGTTGGGGAACACTGAAGCTTTCTTT. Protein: CASSGQGLGNTEAFF.

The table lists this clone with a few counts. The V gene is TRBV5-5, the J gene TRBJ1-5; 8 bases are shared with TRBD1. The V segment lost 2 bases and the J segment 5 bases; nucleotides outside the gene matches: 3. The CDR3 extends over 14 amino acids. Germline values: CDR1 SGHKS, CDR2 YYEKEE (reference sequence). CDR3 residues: CASSFRDRYQPQHF. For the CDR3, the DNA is TGTGCCAGCAGCTTCCGGGACAGGTATCAGCCCCAGCATTTT.

DNA of the CDR3: TGCAGCGTTGAAAGTGTGACAGGGCCTGGAAACACCATATATTTT. It codes for CSVESVTGPGNTIYF. The gene calls are TRBV29-1 and TRBJ1-3; 7 bases agree with TRBD1. Germline CDR1 SQVTM, CDR2 ANQGSEA. V shed 2 bases, J shed 2 bases, and the junction held 6 bases outside the gene matches. The CDR3 spans 15 residues.

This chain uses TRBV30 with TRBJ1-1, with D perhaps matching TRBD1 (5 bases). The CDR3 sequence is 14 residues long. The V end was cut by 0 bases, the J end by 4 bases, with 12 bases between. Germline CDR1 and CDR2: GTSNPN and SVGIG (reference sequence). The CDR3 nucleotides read TGTGCCTGGAGTGTTGGGGCCGGTGGCACTGAAGCTTTCTTT. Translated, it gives CAWSVGAGGTEAFF.

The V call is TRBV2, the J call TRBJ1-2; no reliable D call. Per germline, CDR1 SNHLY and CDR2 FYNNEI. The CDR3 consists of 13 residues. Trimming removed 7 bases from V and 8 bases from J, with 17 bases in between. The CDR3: CASTFDGVEGYTF. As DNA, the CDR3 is TGTGCCAGCACCTTCGACGGAGTGGAGGGCTACACCTTC.

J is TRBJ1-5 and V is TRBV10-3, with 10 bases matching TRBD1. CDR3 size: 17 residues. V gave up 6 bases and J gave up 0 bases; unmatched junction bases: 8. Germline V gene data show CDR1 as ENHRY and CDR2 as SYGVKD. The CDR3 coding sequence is TGTGCCATCAGCGGGACAGGGGATATTTATAGCAATCAGCCCCAGCATTTT. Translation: CAISGTGDIYSNQPQHF.

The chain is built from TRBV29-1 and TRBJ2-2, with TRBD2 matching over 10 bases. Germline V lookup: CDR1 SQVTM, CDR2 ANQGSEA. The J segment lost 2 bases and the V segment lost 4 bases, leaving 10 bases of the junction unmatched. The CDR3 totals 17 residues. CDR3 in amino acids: CSVVALTSGLNTGELFF. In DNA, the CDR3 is TGCAGCGTTGTGGCTTTGACTAGCGGGCTAAACACCGGGGAGCTGTTTTTT.

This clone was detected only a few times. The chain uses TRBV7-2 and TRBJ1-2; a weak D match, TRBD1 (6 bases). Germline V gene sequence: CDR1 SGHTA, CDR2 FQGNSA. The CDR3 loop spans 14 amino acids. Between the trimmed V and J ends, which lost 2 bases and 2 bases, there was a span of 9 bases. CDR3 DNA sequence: TGTGCCAGCAGCTTACGTGGACAGAACTATGGCTACACCTTC. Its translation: CASSLRGQNYGYTF.

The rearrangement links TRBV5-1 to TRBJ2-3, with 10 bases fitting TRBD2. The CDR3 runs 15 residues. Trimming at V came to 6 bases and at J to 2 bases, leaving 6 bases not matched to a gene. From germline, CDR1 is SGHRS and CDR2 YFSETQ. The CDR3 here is CASNSGLAITDTQYF. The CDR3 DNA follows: TGCGCCAGCAACTCGGGACTAGCGATCACAGATACGCAGTATTTT.

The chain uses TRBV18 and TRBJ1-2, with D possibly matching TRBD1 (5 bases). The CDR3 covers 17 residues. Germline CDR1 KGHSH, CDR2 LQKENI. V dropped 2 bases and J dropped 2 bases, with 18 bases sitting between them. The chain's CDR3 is CASSPGAILTGNYGYTF. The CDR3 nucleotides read TGTGCCAGCTCACCAGGGGCCATCTTAACCGGGAACTATGGCTACACCTTC.

CDR3 coding DNA: TGTGCCAGCAGGGAGAACGAAGCGGGGCAGTTCTTC. It yields the protein CASRENEAGQFF. The chain joins TRBV2 to TRBJ2-1, with a possible D match to TRBD2 (6 bases). From germline, CDR1 is SNHLY and CDR2 FYNNEI. The V end lost 6 bases, the J end lost 12 bases, and 15 bases lay between the germline ends. The CDR3 is made up of 12 amino acids. Full variable domain (remainder filled in from reference TRBV2 and TRBJ2-1): EPEVTQTPSHQVTQMGQEVILRCVPISNHLYFYWYRQILGQKVEFLVSFYNNEISEKSEIFDDQFSVERPDGSNFTLKIRSTKLEDSAMYFCASRENEAGQFFGPGTRLTVL.

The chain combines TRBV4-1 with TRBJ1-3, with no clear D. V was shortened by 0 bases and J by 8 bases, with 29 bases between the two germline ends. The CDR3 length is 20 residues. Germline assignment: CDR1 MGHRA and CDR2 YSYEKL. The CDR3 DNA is TGCGCCAGCAGCCAAGATAGTTGGATTTTCCGGACCCGACGCGGCGACACCATATATTTT. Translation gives CASSQDSWIFRTRRGDTIYF.